The 18 T cell receptor beta chains presented below share a single source sample, sequenced in a study of blood T cell repertoires in COVID-19. Sequencing used immunoSEQ multiplex PCR; TCRdb keeps in-frame clones, though not all of them. The table records just under 85,000 clones, around 80% of them present only once. Sequencing was carried out using peripheral blood. These receptor sequences come from a woman older than 75 with acute or convalescent COVID-19.

The CDR3 loop reads CASSVARGRESGNTIYF. CDR3 coding DNA: TGTGCCAGCAGCGTAGCCAGGGGGCGCGAATCTGGAAACACCATATATTTT. The chain has TRBV9 and TRBJ1-3, with TRBD1 matching 8 bases. With V trimmed by 0 bases and J by 1 base, 6 bases remained unmatched. Germline V gives CDR1 SGDLS, CDR2 YYNGEE. The CDR3 covers 17 residues.

The chain joins TRBV3-1 (or the pseudogene TRBV3-2) to TRBJ2-5; D is possibly TRBD1 (6 bases). The V and J ends lost 2 bases and 1 base respectively, with 8 bases between them. The CDR3 length is 14 residues. Germline CDR1 reads LGHDT; CDR2 reads YNNKEL (reference sequence). CDR3 sequence reads: CASSQTGPQETQYF. For the CDR3, the DNA is TGTGCCAGCAGCCAAACAGGGCCCCAAGAGACCCAGTACTTC.

This clone is a singleton in its sample. J is TRBJ2-6 and V is TRBV3-1 (or the pseudogene TRBV3-2), with D possibly being TRBD1 (6 bases). The CDR3 runs 18 residues. Trimming left V 2 bases short and J 4 bases short, with 18 bases between. Germline CDR1 LGHDT, CDR2 YNNKEL (reference sequence). Here the CDR3 DNA reads TGTGCCAGCAGCCAATACCCAGGGGCTATATCGGGGGCCAACGTCCTGACTTTC. Translating it yields CASSQYPGAISGANVLTF.

The J gene is TRBJ2-1, the V gene TRBV18; tentatively, D is TRBD1 (6 bases). Trimming cost V 0 bases and J 8 bases, with 11 bases left between them. The CDR3 consists of 14 residues. From germline, CDR1 is KGHSH and CDR2 LQKENI. The CDR3 DNA is TGTGCCAGCTCACCACCTACAGGGTCTGATGAGCAGTTCTTC. It encodes CASSPPTGSDEQFF.

A note on this clone: Compared with germline, one end of the junction differs, possibly owing to a read error. The CDR3 coding sequence is TGTGCCAGCAGTTTGGTGGCGACGGAGGAAGAGCAGTACTTC. This encodes CASSLVATEEEQYF. V is TRBV5-4 and J is TRBJ2-7, with D tentatively TRBD2 (5 bases). The CDR3 loop spans 14 amino acids. Looked up from germline, CDR1 is SGHNT and CDR2 is YYREEE (reference sequence).

The V call is TRBV3-1 (or the pseudogene TRBV3-2), the J call TRBJ2-5, with TRBD2 identical over 10 bases. The length of the CDR3 is 16 residues. Losses at the gene ends were 2 bases for V and 7 bases for J; bases not matched to a gene: 10. Germline CDR1 reads LGHDT; CDR2 reads YNNKEL (reference sequence). The CDR3 coding sequence is TGTGCCAGCAGCCAAAGAGGGGAGCGGGAGGGAGGGACCCAGTACTTC. The encoded protein is CASSQRGEREGGTQYF.

In its sample, this clone was seen once. The chain combines TRBV5-6 with TRBJ2-2; 8 nucleotides match TRBD2. The CDR3 totals 15 residues. With V trimmed by 0 bases and J by 6 bases, 4 bases remained unmatched. CDR1 SGHDT and CDR2 YYEEEE come from the germline V gene. The DNA for the CDR3 is TGTGCCAGCAGCTTGGTGACGGGAGGGCCCGGGGAGCTGTTTTTT. This encodes CASSLVTGGPGELFF.

The V call is TRBV18, the J call TRBJ2-5; D remains unclear. Germline V gene lookup returns CDR1 KGHSH and CDR2 LQKENI. The CDR3 extends over 13 amino acids. Trimming removed 3 bases at V and 9 bases at J, with 14 bases between. CDR3 sequence (DNA): TGTGCCAGCTCACCTGAGACTGACGGCTCCCAGTACTTC. It codes for CASSPETDGSQYF.

This clone was detected once. V and J are TRBV10-3 and TRBJ1-1; 8 bases are shared with TRBD1. CDR3 length equals 14 residues. V lost 4 bases, J lost 1 base, and 2 bases stayed unmatched. Germline CDR1 reads ENHRY; CDR2 reads SYGVKD. The CDR3 DNA follows: TGTGCCATCAGTGTTGACAGGGGGAACACTGAAGCTTTCTTT. Protein sequence: CAISVDRGNTEAFF.

V gene TRBV6-1 combines with J gene TRBJ1-6; D is possibly TRBD1 (6 bases). Trimming stripped 1 base from V and 10 bases from J, with 14 bases between. Germline CDR1 and CDR2: MNHNS and SASEGT. The CDR3 totals 15 residues. In DNA, the CDR3 is TGTGCCAGCAGTGAAGTCCAGGGGCGTTGGTCACCCCTCCACTTT. Amino acid sequence: CASSEVQGRWSPLHF.

The chain joins TRBV24-1 to TRBJ1-1; 7 bases line up with TRBD1. The J segment lost 6 bases and the V segment lost 8 bases, leaving 8 bases of the junction unmatched. The CDR3 is made up of 13 amino acids. Per the germline V gene, CDR1 is KGHDR and CDR2 is SFDVKD. In DNA form, the CDR3 reads TGTGCCACCACCATGACAGGGAGGCCTGAAGCTTTCTTT. Translating gives CATTMTGRPEAFF.

This chain joins TRBV27 and TRBJ2-7; the D is unclear. CDR1 is MNHEY and CDR2 is SMNVEV in the germline V gene (reference sequence). The CDR3 contains 12 residues. V shed 6 bases and J shed 3 bases, with 9 bases lying between them. The CDR3 coding sequence is TGTGCCAGCAGGGTAGTTCACTACGAGCAGTACTTC. Encoded protein: CASRVVHYEQYF.

The rearrangement joins TRBV7-2 to TRBJ1-3, with a tentative D call TRBD1 (6 bases). Germline-derived CDR1 and CDR2 are SGHTA and FQGNSA. Trimming removed 5 bases at V and 0 bases at J, with 11 bases between. The CDR3 has 15 residues. In DNA form, the CDR3 reads TGTGCCAGCAGCAACAGGGAAGCCTCTGGAAACACCATATATTTT. Translation gives CASSNREASGNTIYF.

This clone was recorded only once. J is TRBJ2-1 and V is TRBV3-1 (or the pseudogene TRBV3-2); D is possibly TRBD1 (6 bases). Trimming shortened V by 2 bases and J by 7 bases, and 9 bases separated the two germline ends. From germline, CDR1 is LGHDT and CDR2 YNNKEL (reference sequence). The CDR3 runs 13 residues. The CDR3 loop reads CASSQKGVNEQFF. CDR3 in DNA: TGTGCCAGCAGCCAAAAGGGGGTAAATGAGCAGTTCTTC.

The V call is TRBV5-6, the J call TRBJ2-1; 9 bases line up with TRBD2. The CDR3 is 16 residues long. V lost 1 base to trimming and J lost 4 bases; unmatched junction nucleotides: 6. Germline assignment: CDR1 SGHDT and CDR2 YYEEEE. For the CDR3, the DNA is TGTGCCAGCAGCTTGATAGCGGGAGACGGGTACAATGAGCAGTTCTTC. It is translated as CASSLIAGDGYNEQFF.

J is TRBJ1-1 and V is TRBV19; D not certain. The CDR3 extends over 14 amino acids. The V end lost 5 bases, the J end lost 1 base, and 11 bases lay between the germline ends. Germline values: CDR1 LNHDA, CDR2 SQIVND (reference sequence). In DNA, the CDR3 is TGTGCCAGTAGTGTACCCCGGGAGAACACTGAAGCTTTCTTT. Its translation is CASSVPRENTEAFF.

The rearrangement joins TRBV7-2 to TRBJ2-7, with 8 nucleotides matching TRBD2. V shed 8 bases, J shed 4 bases, and the junction held 7 bases outside the gene matches. CDR3 length: 13 amino acids. Germline loops: CDR1 SGHTA, CDR2 FQGNSA. The DNA for the CDR3 is TGTGCCAGCTCGAGCGGGAGTTTGTACGAGCAGTACTTC. This translates into CASSSGSLYEQYF.

The CDR3: CASSYSGTSASNEQFF. In DNA form, the CDR3 reads TGTGCCAGCAGTTACTCCGGGACTAGCGCGTCCAATGAGCAGTTCTTC. The chain combines TRBV6-2 or TRBV6-3 with TRBJ2-1; 10 nucleotides align to TRBD2. V lost 0 bases to trimming and J lost 6 bases; unmatched junction nucleotides: 5. CDR1 is MNHEY and CDR2 is SVGEGT in the germline V gene. The CDR3 totals 16 residues.